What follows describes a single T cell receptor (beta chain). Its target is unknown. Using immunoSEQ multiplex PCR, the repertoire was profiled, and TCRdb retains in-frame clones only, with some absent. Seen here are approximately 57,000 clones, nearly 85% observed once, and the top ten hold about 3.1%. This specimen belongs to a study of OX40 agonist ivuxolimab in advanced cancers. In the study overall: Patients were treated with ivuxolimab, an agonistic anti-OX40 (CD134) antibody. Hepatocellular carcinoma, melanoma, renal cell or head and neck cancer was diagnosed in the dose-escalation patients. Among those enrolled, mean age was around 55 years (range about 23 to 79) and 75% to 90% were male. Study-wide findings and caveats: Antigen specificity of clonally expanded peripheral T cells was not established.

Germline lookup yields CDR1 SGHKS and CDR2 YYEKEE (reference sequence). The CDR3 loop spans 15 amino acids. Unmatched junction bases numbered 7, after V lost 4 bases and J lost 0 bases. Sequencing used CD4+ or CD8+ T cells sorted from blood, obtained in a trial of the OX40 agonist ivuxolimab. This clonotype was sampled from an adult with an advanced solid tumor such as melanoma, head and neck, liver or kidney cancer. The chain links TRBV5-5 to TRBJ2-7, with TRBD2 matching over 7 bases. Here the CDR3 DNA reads TGTGCCAGCAGCGCAATAGCGGGCAGCTCCTACGAGCAGTACTTC. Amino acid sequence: CASSAIAGSSYEQYF.